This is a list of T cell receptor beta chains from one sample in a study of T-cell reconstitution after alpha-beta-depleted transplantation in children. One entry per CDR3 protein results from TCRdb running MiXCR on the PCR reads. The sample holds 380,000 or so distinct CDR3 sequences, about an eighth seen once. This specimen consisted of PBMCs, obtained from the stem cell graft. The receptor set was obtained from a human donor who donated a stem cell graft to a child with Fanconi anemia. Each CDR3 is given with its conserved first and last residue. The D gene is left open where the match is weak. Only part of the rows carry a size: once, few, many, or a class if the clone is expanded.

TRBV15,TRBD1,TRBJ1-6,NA,CATSRLGQGGSPLHF,TGTGCCACCAGCAGACTTGGACAGGGCGGGTCACCCCTCCACTTT
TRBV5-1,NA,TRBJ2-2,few,CASSTEMNTGELFF,TGCGCCAGCAGCACCGAGATGAACACCGGGGAGCTGTTTTTT
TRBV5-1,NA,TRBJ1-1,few,CASSLASRSNTEAFF,TGCGCCAGCAGCTTGGCTAGTCGCTCCAACACTGAAGCTTTCTTT
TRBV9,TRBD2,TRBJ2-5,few,CASSDGTSGGAGETQYF,TGTGCCAGCAGCGACGGGACTAGCGGGGGGGCCGGAGAGACCCAGTACTTC
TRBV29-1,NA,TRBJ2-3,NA,CSVRKGEPEDTQYF,TGCAGCGTGCGCAAAGGGGAGCCCGAGGATACGCAGTATTTT
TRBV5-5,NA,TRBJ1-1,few,CASSSGQSGLGLKAFF,TGTGCCAGCAGCTCCGGACAATCGGGCCTGGGGTTGAAGGCTTTCTTT
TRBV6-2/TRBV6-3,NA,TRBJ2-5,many,CASSQVREETQYF,TGTGCCAGCAGTCAAGTCAGGGAAGAGACCCAGTACTTC
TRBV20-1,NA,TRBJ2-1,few,CSARGYGTYYNEQFF,TGCAGTGCTAGAGGTTACGGGACCTATTACAATGAGCAGTTCTTC
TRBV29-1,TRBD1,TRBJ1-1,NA,CSVGRQGGKTEAFF,TGCAGCGTTGGGAGACAGGGGGGTAAGACTGAAGCTTTCTTT
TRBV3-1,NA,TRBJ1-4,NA,CASSQGRQRTAGEKLFF,TGTGCCAGCAGCCAAGGAAGGCAGCGAACCGCCGGGGAAAAACTGTTTTTT
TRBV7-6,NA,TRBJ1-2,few,CASSLGTFNYGYTF,TGTGCCAGCAGCTTAGGAACATTTAACTATGGCTACACCTTC
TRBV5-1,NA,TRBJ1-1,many,CASRLEVGTEAFF,TGCGCCAGCAGGCTTGAGGTCGGCACTGAAGCTTTCTTT
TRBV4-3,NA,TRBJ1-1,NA,CASSQDGGLEAFF,TGCGCCAGCAGCCAAGACGGGGGACTGGAAGCTTTCTTT
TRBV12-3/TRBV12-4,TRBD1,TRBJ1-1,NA,CTTGGIGTEAFF,TGCACGACAGGGGGCATCGGAACTGAAGCTTTCTTT
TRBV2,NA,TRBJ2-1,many,CASDRLSHNEQFF,TGTGCCAGTGATCGGCTATCTCACAATGAGCAGTTCTTC
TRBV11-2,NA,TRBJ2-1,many,CASSLVRENGQFF,TGTGCCAGCAGCTTAGTAAGGGAGAATGGGCAGTTCTTC
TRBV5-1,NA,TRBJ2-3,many,CASSVSAGTDTQYF,TGCGCCAGCAGTGTATCGGCCGGCACAGATACGCAGTATTTT
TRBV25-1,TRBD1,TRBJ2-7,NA,CASSEAGTGSYEQYF,TGTGCCAGCAGTGAAGCCGGGACAGGGAGCTACGAGCAGTACTTC
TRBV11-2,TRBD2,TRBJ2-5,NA,CASRGRDLETQYF,TGTGCCAGCAGAGGGAGGGATCTAGAGACCCAGTACTTC
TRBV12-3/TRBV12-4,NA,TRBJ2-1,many,CASSRGASSYNEQFF,TGTGCCAGCAGCCGCGGGGCCAGCTCCTACAATGAGCAGTTCTTC
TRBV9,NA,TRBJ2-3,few,CASEAGRVSTDTQYF,TGTGCCAGCGAGGCGGGCAGGGTTAGCACAGATACGCAGTATTTT
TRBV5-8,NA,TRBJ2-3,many,CASSSWDTQYF,TGTGCCAGCAGCTCGTGGGATACGCAGTATTTT
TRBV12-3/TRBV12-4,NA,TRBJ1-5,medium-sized,CASSLGAGNNQPQHF,TGTGCCAGCAGTTTGGGGGCTGGAAACAATCAGCCCCAGCATTTT
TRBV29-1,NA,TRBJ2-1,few,CSALGGLNEQFF,TGCAGCGCCCTCGGCGGACTTAATGAGCAGTTCTTC
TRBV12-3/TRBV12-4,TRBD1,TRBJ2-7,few,CASSLRTGKFDEQYF,TGTGCCAGCAGTCTACGGACAGGGAAATTCGACGAGCAGTACTTC
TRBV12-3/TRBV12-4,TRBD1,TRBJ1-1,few,CASRAGTGGVAEAFF,TGTGCCAGCAGGGCCGGGACAGGGGGAGTAGCTGAAGCTTTCTTT
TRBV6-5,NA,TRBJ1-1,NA,CASSRGGGVNTEAFF,TGTGCCAGCAGTCGTGGGGGGGGAGTGAACACTGAAGCTTTCTTT
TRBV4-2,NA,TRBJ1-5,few,CASSQEGYGNQPQHF,TGTGCCAGCAGCCAGGAAGGGTACGGCAATCAGCCCCAGCATTTT
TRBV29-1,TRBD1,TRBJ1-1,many,CSVEFQGAPGTEAFF,TGCAGCGTTGAGTTCCAGGGGGCGCCCGGCACTGAAGCTTTCTTT
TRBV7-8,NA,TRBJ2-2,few,CASGQLRGELFF,TGTGCCAGCGGTCAATTGCGCGGGGAGCTGTTTTTT
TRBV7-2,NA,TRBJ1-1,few,CASSLYRDGTEAFF,TGTGCCAGCAGCCTTTACAGGGATGGCACTGAAGCTTTCTTT
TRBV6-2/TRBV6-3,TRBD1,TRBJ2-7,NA,CASDRGTYEQYF,TGTGCCAGCGACAGGGGAACCTACGAGCAGTACTTC
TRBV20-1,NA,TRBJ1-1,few,CSAMWSGTNTEAFF,TGCAGTGCTATGTGGTCGGGGACGAACACTGAAGCTTTCTTT
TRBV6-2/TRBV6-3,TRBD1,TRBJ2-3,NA,CASRKQGSSDTQYF,TGTGCCAGCAGGAAACAGGGGTCGTCCGATACGCAGTATTTT
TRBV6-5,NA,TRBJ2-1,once,CASSYDGPSGDEQFF,TGTGCCAGCAGTTACGACGGGCCAAGCGGCGATGAGCAGTTCTTC
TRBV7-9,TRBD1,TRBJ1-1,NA,CASSIQGRSTEAFF,TGTGCCAGCAGCATACAGGGGCGAAGCACTGAAGCTTTCTTT
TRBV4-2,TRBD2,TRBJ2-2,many,CASSQESGGTGELFF,TGTGCCAGCAGCCAAGAATCGGGGGGAACCGGGGAGCTGTTTTTT
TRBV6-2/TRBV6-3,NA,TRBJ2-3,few,CASSSHRKFFPDTQYF,TGTGCCAGCAGTTCTCATAGGAAGTTTTTCCCAGATACGCAGTATTTT
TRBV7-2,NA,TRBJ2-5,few,CASSPSVYQYF,TGTGCCAGCAGCCCCTCCGTGTACCAGTACTTC
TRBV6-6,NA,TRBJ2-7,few,CASSSRGSYEQYF,TGTGCCAGCAGTTCCAGGGGCAGCTACGAGCAGTACTTC
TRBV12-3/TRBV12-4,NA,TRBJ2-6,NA,CASSSKDGGSGANVLTF,TGTGCCAGCAGTTCTAAGGACGGCGGCTCTGGGGCCAACGTCCTGACTTTC
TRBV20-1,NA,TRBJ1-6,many,CSARDNGNSPLHF,TGCAGTGCTAGAGATAATGGAAATTCACCCCTCCACTTT
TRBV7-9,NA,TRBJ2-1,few,CASQRTAENEQFF,TGTGCCAGTCAGCGGACAGCAGAAAATGAGCAGTTCTTC
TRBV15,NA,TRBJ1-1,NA,CATSRDHGRPNTEAFF,TGTGCCACCAGCAGAGATCACGGCAGGCCGAACACTGAAGCTTTCTTT
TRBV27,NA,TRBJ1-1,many,CASRTPTGTEAFF,TGTGCCAGCAGAACCCCGACGGGGACTGAAGCTTTCTTT
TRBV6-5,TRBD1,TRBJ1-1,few,CASSTGGSWNTEAFF,TGTGCCAGCAGTACAGGGGGGAGTTGGAACACTGAAGCTTTCTTT
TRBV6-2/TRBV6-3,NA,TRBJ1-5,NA,CASSYVGSRTRPQHF,TGTGCCAGCAGTTACGTCGGCAGCCGTACCAGGCCCCAGCATTTT
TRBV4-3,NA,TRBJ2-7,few,CASSHFPSAGSSYEQYF,TGCGCCAGCAGCCACTTCCCCTCCGCGGGGAGCTCCTACGAGCAGTACTTC
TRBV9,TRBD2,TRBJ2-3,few,CASSAGLAGTTDTQYF,TGTGCCAGCAGCGCCGGACTAGCGGGGACGACAGATACGCAGTATTTT
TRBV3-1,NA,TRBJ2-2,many,CASTRTGEVGELFF,TGTGCCAGCACCCGAACAGGGGAGGTCGGGGAGCTGTTTTTT
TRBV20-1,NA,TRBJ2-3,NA,CSAGRRGTDTQYF,TGCAGTGCTGGGAGGCGGGGCACAGATACGCAGTATTTT
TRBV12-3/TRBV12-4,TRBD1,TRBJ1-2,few,CASSRTGATGYGYTF,TGTGCCAGCAGTCGGACAGGGGCCACCGGCTATGGCTACACCTTC
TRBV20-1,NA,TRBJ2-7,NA,CSARYTREQYF,TGCAGTGCTAGATACACCAGGGAGCAGTACTTC
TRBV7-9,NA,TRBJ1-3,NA,CASSEGVGYTIYF,TGTGCCAGCAGCGAAGGGGTCGGGTACACCATATATTTT
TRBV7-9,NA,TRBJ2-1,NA,CASSAGDTYYNEQFF,TGTGCCAGCAGCGCTGGGGACACTTACTACAATGAGCAGTTCTTC
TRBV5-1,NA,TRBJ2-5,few,CASSAQGGKETQYF,TGCGCCAGCAGCGCGCAGGGGGGAAAAGAGACCCAGTACTTC
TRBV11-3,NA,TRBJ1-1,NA,CASSLEGEDTEAFF,TGTGCCAGCAGCTTAGAAGGGGAAGACACTGAAGCTTTCTTT